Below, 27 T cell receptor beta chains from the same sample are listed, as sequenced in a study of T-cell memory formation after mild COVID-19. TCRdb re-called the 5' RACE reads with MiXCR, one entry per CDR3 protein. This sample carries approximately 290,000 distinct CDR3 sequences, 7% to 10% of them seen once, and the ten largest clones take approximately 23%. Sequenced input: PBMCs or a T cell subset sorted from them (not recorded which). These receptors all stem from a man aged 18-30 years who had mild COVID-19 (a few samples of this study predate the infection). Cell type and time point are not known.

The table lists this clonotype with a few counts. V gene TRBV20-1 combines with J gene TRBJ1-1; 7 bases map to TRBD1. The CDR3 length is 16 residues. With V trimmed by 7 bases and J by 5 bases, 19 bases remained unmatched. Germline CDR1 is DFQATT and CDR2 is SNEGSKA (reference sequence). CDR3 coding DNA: TGCAGTGTCTGGGTGGGACAGAGGACAGAGGGGACTGAAGCTTTCTTT. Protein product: CSVWVGQRTEGTEAFF.

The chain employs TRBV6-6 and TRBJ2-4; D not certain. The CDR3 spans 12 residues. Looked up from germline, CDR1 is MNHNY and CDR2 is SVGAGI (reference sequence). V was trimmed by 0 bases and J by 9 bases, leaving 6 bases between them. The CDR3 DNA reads TGTGCCAGCAGTTACTCGAGTGGCATTCAGTACTTC. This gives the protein CASSYSSGIQYF.

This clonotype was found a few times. The CDR3 reads CSASEGSHVGYTF. In DNA, the CDR3 is TGCAGTGCTAGTGAGGGGAGTCATGTTGGCTACACCTTC. The genes are TRBV20-1 and TRBJ1-2; D is perhaps TRBD1 (5 bases). From germline, CDR1 is DFQATT and CDR2 SNEGSKA (reference sequence). V gave up 3 bases and J gave up 7 bases, with 15 bases separating them. The CDR3 totals 13 residues.

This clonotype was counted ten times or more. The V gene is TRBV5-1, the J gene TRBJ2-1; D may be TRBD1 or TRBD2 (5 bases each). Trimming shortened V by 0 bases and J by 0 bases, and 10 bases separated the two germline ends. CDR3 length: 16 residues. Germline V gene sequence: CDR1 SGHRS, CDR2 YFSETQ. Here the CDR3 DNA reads TGCGCCAGCAGCTTGGGGTGGGGGAACTCCTACAATGAGCAGTTCTTC. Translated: CASSLGWGNSYNEQFF.

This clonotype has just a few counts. CDR3 DNA: TGTGCCATCGTTTACAGGGGGAAAAAGTCACCCCTCCACTTT. Translation gives CAIVYRGKKSPLHF. The chain is built from TRBV7-2 and TRBJ1-6; 8 bases agree with TRBD1. V shed 10 bases and J 10 bases; nucleotides not matched to a gene: 12. The germline gives CDR1 SGHTA, CDR2 FQGNSA. CDR3 length equals 14 residues.

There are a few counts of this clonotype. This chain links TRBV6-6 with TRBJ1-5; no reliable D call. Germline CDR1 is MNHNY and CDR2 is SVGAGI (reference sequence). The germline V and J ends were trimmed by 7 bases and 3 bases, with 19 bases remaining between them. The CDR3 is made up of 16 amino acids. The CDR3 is CASTLLGSFDNQPQHF. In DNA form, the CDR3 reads TGTGCCAGCACCTTATTAGGCAGTTTTGACAATCAGCCCCAGCATTTT.

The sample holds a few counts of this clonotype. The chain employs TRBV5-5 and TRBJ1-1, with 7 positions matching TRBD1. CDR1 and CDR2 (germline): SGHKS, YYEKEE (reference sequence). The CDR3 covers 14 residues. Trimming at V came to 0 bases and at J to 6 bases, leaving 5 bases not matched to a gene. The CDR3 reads CASSLGQGFPEAFF. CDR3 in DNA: TGTGCCAGCAGCTTGGGACAGGGATTTCCTGAAGCTTTCTTT.

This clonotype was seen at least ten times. Here the CDR3 reads CASSLDHNEQFF. CDR3 bases: TGTGCCAGCAGCTTAGATCACAATGAGCAGTTCTTC. The genes are TRBV7-9 and TRBJ2-1; no definite D call. V lost 1 base and J lost 5, with 3 bases in between. Per the germline V gene, CDR1 is SEHNR and CDR2 is FQNEAQ (reference sequence). CDR3 size: 12 residues.

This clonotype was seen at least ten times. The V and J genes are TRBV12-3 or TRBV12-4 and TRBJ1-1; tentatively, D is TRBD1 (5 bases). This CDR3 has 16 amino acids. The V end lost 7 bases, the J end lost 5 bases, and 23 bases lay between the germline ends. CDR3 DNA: TGTGCCAGCACCCTAGAGGGGTTACTGGAATATACTGAAGCTTTCTTT. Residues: CASTLEGLLEYTEAFF.

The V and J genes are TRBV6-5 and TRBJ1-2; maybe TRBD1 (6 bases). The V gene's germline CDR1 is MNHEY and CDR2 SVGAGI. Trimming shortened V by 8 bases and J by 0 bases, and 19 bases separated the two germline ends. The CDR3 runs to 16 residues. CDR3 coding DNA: TGTGCCAGCTACTCCCTAGGACAGCTAGCTAACTATGGCTACACCTTC. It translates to CASYSLGQLANYGYTF.

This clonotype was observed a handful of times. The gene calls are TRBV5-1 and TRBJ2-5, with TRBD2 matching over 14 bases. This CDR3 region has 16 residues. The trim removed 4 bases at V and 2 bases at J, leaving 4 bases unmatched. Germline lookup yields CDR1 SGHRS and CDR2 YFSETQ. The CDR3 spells CASSGGTSGGQETQYF. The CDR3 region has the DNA TGCGCCAGCAGCGGGGGGACTAGCGGGGGACAAGAGACCCAGTACTTC.

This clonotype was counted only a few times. The CDR3 DNA sequence: TGTGCCAGCAGCTTTTTAGCCGGGACAGGGGGCACTGGAAACACCATATATTTT. This translates into CASSFLAGTGGTGNTIYF. The chain links TRBV7-6 to TRBJ1-3; 12 nucleotides agree with TRBD1. The germline V gene has CDR1 SGHVS and CDR2 FNYEAQ. After removal of 3 bases from V and 2 bases from J, the junction contained 8 bases not matched to a gene. The CDR3 consists of 18 residues.

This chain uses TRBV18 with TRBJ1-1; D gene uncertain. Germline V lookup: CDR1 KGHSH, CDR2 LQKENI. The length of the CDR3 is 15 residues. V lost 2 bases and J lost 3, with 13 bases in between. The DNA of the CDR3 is TGTGCCAGCTCACCAGGCGCCCGGCGGGACACTGAAGCTTTCTTT. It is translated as CASSPGARRDTEAFF. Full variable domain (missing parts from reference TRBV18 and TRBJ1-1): NAGVMQNPRHLVRRRGQEARLRCSPMKGHSHVYWYRQLPEEGLKFMVYLQKENIIDESGMPKERFSAEFPKEGPSILRIQQVVRGDSAAYFCASSPGARRDTEAFFGQGTRLTVV.

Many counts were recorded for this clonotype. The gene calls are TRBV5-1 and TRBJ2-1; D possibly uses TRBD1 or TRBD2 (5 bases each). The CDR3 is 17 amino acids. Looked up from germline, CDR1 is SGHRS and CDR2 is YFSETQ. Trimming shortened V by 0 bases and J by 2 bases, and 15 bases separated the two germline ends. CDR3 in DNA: TGCGCCAGCAGCTTGGGGCTCGGGACGTCACCCTACAATGAGCAGTTCTTC. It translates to CASSLGLGTSPYNEQFF.

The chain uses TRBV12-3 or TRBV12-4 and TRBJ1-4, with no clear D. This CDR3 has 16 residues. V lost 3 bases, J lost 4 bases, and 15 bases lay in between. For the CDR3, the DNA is TGTGCCAGCAGTTTTACAACCGGGCGGAATAATGAAAAACTGTTTTTT. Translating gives CASSFTTGRNNEKLFF.

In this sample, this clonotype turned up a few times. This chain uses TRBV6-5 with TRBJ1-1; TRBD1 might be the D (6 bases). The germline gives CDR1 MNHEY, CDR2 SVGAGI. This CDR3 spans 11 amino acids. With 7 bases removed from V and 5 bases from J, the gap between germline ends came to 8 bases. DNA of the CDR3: TGTGCCAGCAATAGGGGGACTGAAGCTTTCTTT. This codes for CASNRGTEAFF.

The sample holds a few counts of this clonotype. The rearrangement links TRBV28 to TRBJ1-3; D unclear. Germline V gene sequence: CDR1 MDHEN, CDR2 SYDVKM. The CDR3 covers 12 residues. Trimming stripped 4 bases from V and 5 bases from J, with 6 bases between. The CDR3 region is CASSSFRNTIYF. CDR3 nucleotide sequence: TGTGCCAGCAGTTCCTTCAGAAACACCATATATTTT. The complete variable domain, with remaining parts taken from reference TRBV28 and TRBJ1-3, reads DVKVTQSSRYLVKRTGEKVFLECVQDMDHENMFWYRQDPGLGLRLIYFSYDVKMKEKGDIPEGYSVSREKKERFSLILESASTNQTSMYLCASSSFRNTIYFGEGSWLTVV.

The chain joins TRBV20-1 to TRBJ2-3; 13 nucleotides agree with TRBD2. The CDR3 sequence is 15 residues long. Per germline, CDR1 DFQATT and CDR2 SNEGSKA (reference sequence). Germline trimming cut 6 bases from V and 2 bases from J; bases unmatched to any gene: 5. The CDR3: CSARLAGGSTDTQYF. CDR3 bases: TGCAGTGCCAGACTAGCGGGGGGCTCCACAGATACGCAGTATTTT.

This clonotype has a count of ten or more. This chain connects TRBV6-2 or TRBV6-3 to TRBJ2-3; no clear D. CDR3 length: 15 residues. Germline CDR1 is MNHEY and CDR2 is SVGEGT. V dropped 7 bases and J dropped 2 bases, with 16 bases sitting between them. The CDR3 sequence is CASTLSDRPTDTQYF. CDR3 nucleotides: TGTGCCAGCACCCTCTCGGACCGACCCACAGATACGCAGTATTTT.

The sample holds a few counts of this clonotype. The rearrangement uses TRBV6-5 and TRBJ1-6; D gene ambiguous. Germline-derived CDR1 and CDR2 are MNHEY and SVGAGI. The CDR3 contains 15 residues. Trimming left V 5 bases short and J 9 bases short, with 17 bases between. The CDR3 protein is CASSPRYSTRSPLHF. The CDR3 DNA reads TGTGCCAGCAGTCCCAGGTACTCAACGCGTTCACCCCTCCACTTT.

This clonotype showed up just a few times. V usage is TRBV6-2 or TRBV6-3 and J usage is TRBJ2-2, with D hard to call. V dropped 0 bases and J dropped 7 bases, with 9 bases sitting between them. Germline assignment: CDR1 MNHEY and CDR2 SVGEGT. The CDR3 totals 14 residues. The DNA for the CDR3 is TGTGCCAGCAGTTACTCGAGCACGGGCGGGGAGCTGTTTTTT. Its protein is CASSYSSTGGELFF.

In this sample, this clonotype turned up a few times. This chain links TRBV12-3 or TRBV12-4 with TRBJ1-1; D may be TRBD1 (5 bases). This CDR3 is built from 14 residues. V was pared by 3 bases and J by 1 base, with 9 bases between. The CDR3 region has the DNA TGTGCCAGCAGTTTCACAGGAGAGAACACTGAAGCTTTCTTT. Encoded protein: CASSFTGENTEAFF.

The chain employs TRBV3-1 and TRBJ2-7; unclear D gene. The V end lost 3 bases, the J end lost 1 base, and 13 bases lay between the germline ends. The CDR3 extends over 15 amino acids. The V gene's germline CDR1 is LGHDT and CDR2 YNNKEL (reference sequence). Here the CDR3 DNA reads TGTGCCAGCAGCCAGAGAGACCAGAAGTCCTACGAGCAGTACTTC. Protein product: CASSQRDQKSYEQYF.

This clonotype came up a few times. The CDR3 here is CASSLEQATKAFF. The CDR3 coding sequence is TGTGCCAGCAGCTTAGAACAGGCCACAAAAGCTTTCTTT. The chain is built from TRBV7-2 and TRBJ1-1; perhaps TRBD1 as D (5 bases). Germline values: CDR1 SGHTA, CDR2 FQGNSA. This CDR3 is built from 13 residues. Trimming removed 1 base from V and 9 bases from J, with 12 bases in between.

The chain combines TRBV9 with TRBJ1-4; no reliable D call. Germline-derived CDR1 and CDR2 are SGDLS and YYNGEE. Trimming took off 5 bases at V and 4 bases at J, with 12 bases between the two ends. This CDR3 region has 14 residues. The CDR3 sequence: CASSPGIGNEKLFF. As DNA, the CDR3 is TGTGCCAGCAGTCCCGGGATCGGTAATGAAAAACTGTTTTTT.

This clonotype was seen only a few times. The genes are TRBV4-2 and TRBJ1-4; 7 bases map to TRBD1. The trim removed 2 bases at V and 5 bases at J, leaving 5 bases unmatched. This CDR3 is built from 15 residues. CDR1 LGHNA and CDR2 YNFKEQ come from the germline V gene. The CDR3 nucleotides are TGTGCCAGCAGCCAATCTTTGGGACAGAATGAAAAACTGTTTTTT. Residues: CASSQSLGQNEKLFF.

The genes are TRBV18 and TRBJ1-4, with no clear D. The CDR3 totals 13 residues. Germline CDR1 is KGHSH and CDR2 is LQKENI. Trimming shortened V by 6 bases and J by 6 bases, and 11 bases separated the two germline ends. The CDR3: CASSSLKDEKLFF. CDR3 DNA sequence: TGTGCCAGCTCGTCTCTGAAGGATGAAAAACTGTTTTTT.